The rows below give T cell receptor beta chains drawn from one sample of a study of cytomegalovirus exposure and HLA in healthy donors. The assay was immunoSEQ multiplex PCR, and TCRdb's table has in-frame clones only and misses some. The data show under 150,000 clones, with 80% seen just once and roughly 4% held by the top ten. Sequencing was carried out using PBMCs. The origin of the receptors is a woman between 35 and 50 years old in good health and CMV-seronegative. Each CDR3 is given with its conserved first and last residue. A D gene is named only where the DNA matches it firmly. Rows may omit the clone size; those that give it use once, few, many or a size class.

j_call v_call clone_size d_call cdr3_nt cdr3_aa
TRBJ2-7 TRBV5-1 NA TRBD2 TGCGCCAGCAGCTTGGCCGGGGGGGGGTACGAGCAGTACTTC CASSLAGGGYEQYF
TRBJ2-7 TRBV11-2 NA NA TGTGCCAGCAGCCCCCAGCAGGACTTCACCTACGAGCAGTACTTC CASSPQQDFTYEQYF
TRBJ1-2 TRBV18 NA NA TGTGCCAGCTCACCAGAACAGACTAACTATGGCTACACCTTC CASSPEQTNYGYTF
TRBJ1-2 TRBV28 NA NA TGTGCCAGCAGTGGTGGACAGTACTATGGCTACACCTTC CASSGGQYYGYTF
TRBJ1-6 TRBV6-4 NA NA TGTGCCAGCAGTGACTCCATCGGGTCACCCCTCCACTTT CASSDSIGSPLHF
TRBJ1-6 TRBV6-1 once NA TGTGCCAGCAGTGAGGGAGGCGCCCTAAGCTCCTATAATTCACCCCTCCACTTT CASSEGGALSSYNSPLHF
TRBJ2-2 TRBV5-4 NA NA TGTGCCAGCAGCCCTATGACAGCGACAGGGGAGCTGTTTTTT CASSPMTATGELFF
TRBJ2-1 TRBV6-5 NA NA TGTGCCAGCAGTTACTCTAGGTCTAGTAGCTATGAGCAGTTCTTC CASSYSRSSSYEQFF
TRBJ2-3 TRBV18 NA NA TGTGCCAGCTCACCTCAGCGGAGCACAGATACGCAGTATTTT CASSPQRSTDTQYF
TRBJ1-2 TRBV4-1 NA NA TGCGCCAGCAGCCAAGCGGGACAAGGCGACCTCTATGGCTACACCTTC CASSQAGQGDLYGYTF
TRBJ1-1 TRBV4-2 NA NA TGTGCCAGCAGCCCCCTGGGGGCTCCGAACGCTGAAGCTTTCTTT CASSPLGAPNAEAFF
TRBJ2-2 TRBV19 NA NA TGTGCCAGTAGCGACGGGGGAGTCGGGGAGCTGTTTTTT CASSDGGVGELFF
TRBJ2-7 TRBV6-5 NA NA TGTGCCAGCAGTTCACGGACAGCTACCTACGAGCAGTACTTC CASSSRTATYEQYF
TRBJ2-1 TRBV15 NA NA TGTGCCACCGGACAGTACTCCTACAATGAGCAGTTCTTC CATGQYSYNEQFF
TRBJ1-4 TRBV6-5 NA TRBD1 TGTGCCAGCAGTTACTCGGCAGGGGGCGAAAAACTGTTTTTT CASSYSAGGEKLFF
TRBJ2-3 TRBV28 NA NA TGTGCCAGCAGTTTGGGGCCGGGCGGGACCTCAGATACGCAGTATTTT CASSLGPGGTSDTQYF
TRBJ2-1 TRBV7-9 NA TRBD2 TGTGCCAGCAGCTCCCCCCTCAGCGGGAGCTCCTACAATGAGCAGTTCTTC CASSSPLSGSSYNEQFF